The clone carrying this TCR beta chain came up a few times. Its antigen is unknown. The data stem from a study of long-term antiretroviral therapy in people with HIV. Trimming left V 0 bases short and J 2 bases short, with 9 bases between. The CDR3 contains 14 residues. Germline loops: CDR1 SGHRS, CDR2 YFSETQ. With survey level as its setting, the immunoSEQ assay was v3.0. Sequencing used immunoSEQ multiplex PCR; TCRdb keeps in-frame clones, though not all of them. Of some 19,000 clones in the sample, around 78% are singletons; the top ten hold 6.9%. Study results and caveats: Pre-ART expanded TRB clones stayed dominant throughout, though often decreasing after ART. Diversity measured after ART increased yet remained under transplant donor controls. HIV repertoires spanned narrower CDR3 length ranges than controls.

This specimen consisted of unsorted PBMCs, obtained 2.2 years after starting antiretroviral therapy. This TCR derives from a man in his fifties with HIV. V usage is TRBV5-1 and J usage is TRBJ2-7; no clear D gene. The CDR3 reads CASSLDGAPYEQYF. DNA for the CDR3: TGCGCCAGCAGCTTGGATGGTGCCCCCTACGAGCAGTACTTC.